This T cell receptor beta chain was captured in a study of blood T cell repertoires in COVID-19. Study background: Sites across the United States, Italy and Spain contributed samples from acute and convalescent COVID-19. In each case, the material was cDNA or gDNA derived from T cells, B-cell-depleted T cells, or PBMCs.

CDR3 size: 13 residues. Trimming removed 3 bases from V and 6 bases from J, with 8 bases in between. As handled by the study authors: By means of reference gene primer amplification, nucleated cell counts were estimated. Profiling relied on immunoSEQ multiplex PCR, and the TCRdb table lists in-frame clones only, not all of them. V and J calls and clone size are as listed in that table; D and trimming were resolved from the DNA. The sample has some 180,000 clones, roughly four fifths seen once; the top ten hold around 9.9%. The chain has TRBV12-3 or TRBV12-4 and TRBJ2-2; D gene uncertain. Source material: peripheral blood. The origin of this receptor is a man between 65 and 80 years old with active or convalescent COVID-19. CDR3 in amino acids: CASSLVQSGELFF. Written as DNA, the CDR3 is TGTGCCAGCAGTTTGGTACAGTCCGGGGAGCTGTTTTTT.